This TCR beta chain comes out of a study of cytomegalovirus exposure and HLA in healthy donors. General study results and limits: TCR beta V- and J-gene trimming was later associated with a missense DCLRE1C variant.

PCR employed 60 Vbeta and 13 Jbeta primers. Profiling relied on immunoSEQ multiplex PCR, and the TCRdb table lists in-frame clones only, not all of them. Of about 160,000 clones in the sample, about 81% are singletons; the top ten hold 0.96%. As concerns this clone: Antigen unknown.

V lost 0 bases to trimming and J lost 6 bases, with 16 bases between them. CDR3 length: 16 residues. Germline CDR1 and CDR2: SGDLS and YYNGEE. The specimen was PBMCs. This chain links TRBV9 with TRBJ2-1; D is ambiguous. The clonotype originates from a girl aged 2-10 years in good health and CMV-seropositive. The CDR3 protein is CASSVAPHSIGNEQFF. In DNA, the CDR3 is TGTGCCAGCAGCGTAGCTCCCCACTCCATCGGCAATGAGCAGTTCTTC. Filled out from reference TRBV9 and TRBJ2-1, the complete variable domain reads DSGVTQTPKHLITATGQRVTLRCSPRSGDLSVYWYQQSLDQGLQFLIQYYNGEERAKGNILERFSAQQFPDLHSELNLSSLELGDSALYFCASSVAPHSIGNEQFFGPGTRLTVL.